The following is a T cell receptor (beta chain) sequence with its context. Its antigen is unknown. From each donor, a roughly 2.5 ml peripheral blood sample was collected into PAXgene tubes and stored at -80 degrees C. Total RNA was isolated from whole blood with the PAXgene blood miRNA kit on an automated QIAcube, without T cell sorting. Peripheral blood from monozygotic twin pairs who were concordant or discordant for inflammatory bowel disease underwent deep TCRalpha and TCRbeta repertoire profiling using unique molecular barcoding. Smoking habits were recorded for all twin pairs, with individuals classified as current, former or never smokers. Reading from cysteine to phenylalanine, the CDR3 counts 15 amino acids. The DNA is unrecorded. Looking up the germline V gene yields CDR1 MDHEN and CDR2 SYDVKM. The data belong to a study of monozygotic twins with inflammatory bowel disease (dated by TCRdb to between 2019 and 2020). In the study overall: A total of roughly 28 monozygotic twin pairs were included in the full study, comprising nine German pairs (four IBD-concordant, five IBD-discordant) and 19 IBD-discordant Danish pairs. Within discordant pairs, disease-associated traits were sought mainly by comparing IBD patients with their genetically identical healthy co-twins. Each individual had, on average, about 151 000 unique TCRalpha sequences and 181 000 unique TCRbeta sequences available for analysis.

The library relied on 5' RACE. For each TCR library, approximately 3,700 ng of total RNA was used. For each sample, cDNA synthesis was carried out in eight separate reactions using SMARTScribe reverse transcriptase. Unique molecular identifiers containing a 6-nucleotide sample barcode were introduced through template switching during cDNA synthesis. TCRalpha and TCRbeta cDNA was amplified in two nested PCRs of roughly 16 and 10 cycles, and bead purification was carried out after each PCR. Before amplification, cDNA was treated with uracil DNA-glycosylase and purified using the QIAquick PCR purification kit. In the second PCR, Illumina TruSeq-compatible adapters and sample-specific barcodes were added. Library quality and concentration were checked on TapeStation and Qubit, and libraries were pooled at around 5 ng each. Pooled libraries were sequenced on an Illumina HiSeq2500 single-index Rapid Run with 2 x 100 bp reads and custom sequencing primers. The source study handled its data this way. PCR and sequencing errors were corrected by UMI-based consensus assembly using MiGEC version 1.2.6. V(D)J alignment, clonotype assembly and CDR3 extraction were performed with MiXCR version 2.1.1. Normalisation of gene usage, clonotype sharing and MAIT/NKT TCR abundance was achieved by analysing the top 1000, 10 000 and 20 000 clonotypes per sample. Diversity was computed as the inverse Simpson index with the vegan R package after downsampling to 27 000 UMIs. Paired Mann-Whitney U tests were applied to discordant twin pairs, with Benjamini-Hochberg correction for multiple testing. TCRdb reprocessed the reads and assigns one entry to each CDR3 protein sequence, leaving out DNA. TCRdb's processing, not the study's, gives the V and J calls here. The table for this sample records just over 300,000 distinct CDR3 sequences. The ten largest clones add up to more than 4.5% of the sample.

The investigation overall reported the following: Because patients received different immunosuppressive treatments, the repertoires may have picked up extra background noise and variability between individuals. Different T cell subtypes could not be distinguished in the analysis. The results gave no support for a single strong signal or clonotype linked to IBD. Measured by the inverse Simpson index, TCRbeta repertoire diversity was lower in IBD patients than in their healthy co-twins. Repertoire similarity did not differ between concordant and discordant twins, possibly due to limited statistical power. Fewer clonotypes were shared with other individuals by IBD patients than by healthy twins, most markedly in patients showing signs of disease activity.

Sequencing was carried out using blood. The clonotype originates from a human donor with ulcerative colitis or Crohn's disease, or a healthy co-twin of an affected twin (not recorded which). The chain was built from TRBV28 and TRBJ1-1; there is no DNA to check the TCRdb D call of TRBD1. CDR3 protein: CASTKYQGRDTEAFF.